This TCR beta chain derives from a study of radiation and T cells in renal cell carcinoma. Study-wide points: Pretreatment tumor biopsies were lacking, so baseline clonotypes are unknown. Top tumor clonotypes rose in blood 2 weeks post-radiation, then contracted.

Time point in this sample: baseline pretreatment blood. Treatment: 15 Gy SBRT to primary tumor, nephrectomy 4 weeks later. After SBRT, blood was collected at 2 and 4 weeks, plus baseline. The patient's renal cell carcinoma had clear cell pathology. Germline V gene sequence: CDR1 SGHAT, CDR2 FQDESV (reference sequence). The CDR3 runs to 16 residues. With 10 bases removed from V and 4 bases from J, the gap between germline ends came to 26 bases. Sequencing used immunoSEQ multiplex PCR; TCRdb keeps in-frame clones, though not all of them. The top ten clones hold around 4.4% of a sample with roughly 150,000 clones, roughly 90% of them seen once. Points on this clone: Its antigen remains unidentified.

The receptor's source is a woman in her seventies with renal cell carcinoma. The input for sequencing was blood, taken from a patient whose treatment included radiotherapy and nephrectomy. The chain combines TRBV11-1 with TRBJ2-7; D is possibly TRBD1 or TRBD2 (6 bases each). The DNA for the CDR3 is TGTGCCACCCCATCGAGTGGAGGGGGGCGTTTGTACGAGCAGTACTTC. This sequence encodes CATPSSGGGRLYEQYF.